The 27 T cell receptor beta chains listed next were all sequenced from one sample in a study of T cell responses to AZD1222 COVID-19 vaccine. The protocol was immunoSEQ multiplex PCR, while the TCRdb copy is restricted to in-frame clones and leaves out a portion. Of about 150,000 clones detected, 80% to 95% appear once; the ten largest clones hold around 1.3%. Sequencing used peripheral blood, obtained on day 0 of AZD1222 vaccination. All receptors derive from an adult in good health.

V and J are TRBV19 and TRBJ1-1; 8 positions agree with TRBD1. The V segment lost 4 bases and the J segment 7 bases; nucleotides outside the gene matches: 11. Germline CDR1 is LNHDA and CDR2 is SQIVND (reference sequence). The CDR3 covers 15 residues. CDR3 sequence: CASSRTGTGSGEAFF. The DNA for the CDR3 is TGTGCCAGTAGTAGGACGGGGACAGGATCTGGTGAAGCTTTCTTT. Based on the CDR3 plus reference TRBV19 and TRBJ1-1, the full variable domain is DGGITQSPKYLFRKEGQNVTLSCEQNLNHDAMYWYRQDPGQGLRLIYYSQIVNDFQKGDIAEGYSVSREKKESFPLTVTSAQKNPTAFYLCASSRTGTGSGEAFFGQGTRLTVV.

The chain has TRBV4-3 and TRBJ2-7; a possible D gene is TRBD2 (5 bases). The CDR3 runs to 15 residues. Germline values: CDR1 LGHNA, CDR2 YSLEER. Trimming removed 1 base from V and 2 bases from J, with 12 bases in between. The CDR3 protein is CASSQGSSSTYEQYF. The CDR3 bases are TGCGCCAGCAGCCAAGGATCTAGCTCGACCTACGAGCAGTACTTC.

The genes are TRBV9 and TRBJ1-1; D might be TRBD1 (5 bases). V shed 0 bases and J shed 5 bases, with 17 bases lying between them. Germline V gene lookup returns CDR1 SGDLS and CDR2 YYNGEE. The CDR3 runs to 16 residues. The CDR3 bases are TGTGCCAGCAGCGTAGACCCGGGACTGGGAACAACTGAAGCTTTCTTT. Translating gives CASSVDPGLGTTEAFF.

The chain joins TRBV7-9 to TRBJ1-6; D gene unclear. Trimming removed 0 bases from V and 7 bases from J, with 13 bases in between. CDR3 size: 16 residues. Germline V gene lookup returns CDR1 SEHNR and CDR2 FQNEAQ (reference sequence). CDR3 protein: CASSLASRQANSPLHF. The CDR3 bases are TGTGCCAGCAGCTTAGCAAGTCGGCAGGCCAATTCACCCCTCCACTTT.

This sequence joins TRBV5-1 and TRBJ1-4; D gene uncertain. From germline, CDR1 is SGHRS and CDR2 YFSETQ. V was shortened by 5 bases and J by 4 bases, with 15 bases between the two germline ends. The CDR3 contains 15 residues. The CDR3 sequence is CASSNGRIVNEKLFF. The CDR3 DNA reads TGCGCCAGCAGTAATGGGCGGATTGTTAATGAAAAACTGTTTTTT.

The chain has TRBV5-1 and TRBJ1-1; the D gene is possibly TRBD1 (6 bases). CDR3 length equals 15 residues. V lost 3 bases, J lost 0 bases, and 12 bases lay in between. CDR1 SGHRS and CDR2 YFSETQ come from the germline V gene. CDR3: CASSWGGGLNTEAFF. The CDR3 DNA reads TGCGCCAGCAGCTGGGGAGGGGGTCTGAACACTGAAGCTTTCTTT.

The chain links TRBV29-1 to TRBJ1-2; 7 bases align to TRBD1. Germline assignment: CDR1 SQVTM and CDR2 ANQGSEA. The CDR3 totals 13 residues. Trimming took 4 bases from V and 4 from J; bases not matched to a gene: 6. CDR3 protein: CSVVRDSPYGYTF. CDR3 nucleotide sequence: TGCAGCGTTGTAAGGGACAGTCCCTATGGCTACACCTTC.

This chain connects TRBV6-1 to TRBJ1-2; the D gene is possibly TRBD1 (6 bases). V was cut by 2 bases and J by 2 bases, with 12 bases left in between. CDR1 MNHNS and CDR2 SASEGT come from the germline V gene. This CDR3 has 15 amino acids. The CDR3 region has the DNA TGTGCCAGCAGTGAATGGGGGGGGCGGAACTATGGCTACACCTTC. As protein: CASSEWGGRNYGYTF.

The rearrangement joins TRBV14 to TRBJ2-7; a possible D gene is TRBD1 (5 bases). This CDR3 is built from 16 residues. Trimming cost V 1 base and J 3 bases, with 16 bases left between them. The germline CDR1 and CDR2 sequences are SGHDN and FVKESK. In DNA form, the CDR3 reads TGTGCCAGCAGCCAAGGAGGTCCAGGGTTGGACTACGAGCAGTACTTC. It is translated as CASSQGGPGLDYEQYF.

The rearrangement uses TRBV5-4 and TRBJ1-2; 12 bases fit TRBD1. Losses at the gene ends were 5 bases for V and 3 bases for J; bases not matched to a gene: 14. Per the germline V gene, CDR1 is SGHNT and CDR2 is YYREEE (reference sequence). This CDR3 contains 18 residues. The CDR3 coding sequence is TGTGCCAGCAGAGACGGGACAGGGGGCGCGATCTTGCACTATGGCTACACCTTC. This encodes CASRDGTGGAILHYGYTF.

The rearrangement links TRBV13 to TRBJ2-1; perhaps TRBD1 as D (5 bases). The CDR3 consists of 17 residues. From germline, CDR1 is PRHDT and CDR2 FYEKMQ (reference sequence). The ends were cut back, 5 bases at V and 0 bases at J, with 17 bases in the middle. CDR3 in amino acids: CASSPRPHRSSYNEQFF. The CDR3 DNA is TGTGCCAGCAGCCCACGTCCCCACAGGAGCTCCTACAATGAGCAGTTCTTC.

The CDR3 is CASTGGGRANGPDTQYF. CDR3 nucleotides: TGTGCCAGCACCGGAGGCGGGAGGGCCAATGGCCCAGATACGCAGTATTTT. V gene TRBV2 combines with J gene TRBJ2-3, with 9 bases that match TRBD2. The CDR3 length is 17 residues. Germline CDR1 SNHLY, CDR2 FYNNEI. Trimming at V came to 7 bases and at J to 4 bases, leaving 15 bases not matched to a gene.

V gene TRBV2 combines with J gene TRBJ2-1, with 7 bases aligning to TRBD2. Germline loops: CDR1 SNHLY, CDR2 FYNNEI. J was trimmed by 12 bases and V by 6 bases; bases with no gene match: 5. CDR3 size: 11 residues. Here the CDR3 reads CASSSSGGQFF. For the CDR3, the DNA is TGTGCCAGCAGCTCTAGCGGCGGGCAGTTCTTC.

The chain recombines TRBV23-1 with TRBJ2-3; 12 bases are a match to TRBD2. TRBV23-1 is an open reading frame, and its role is uncertain. V shed 3 bases, J shed 2 bases, and the junction held 9 bases outside the gene matches. The CDR3 has 18 amino acids. CDR3 coding DNA: TGCGCCAGCAGTCAGTCTTTGACTAGCGGGGGACCCACAGATACGCAGTATTTT. This sequence encodes CASSQSLTSGGPTDTQYF.

This clone came up once. The CDR3 region is CASSQGDREGEQYF. CDR3 sequence (DNA): TGCGCCAGCAGCCAGGGGGACAGGGAAGGCGAGCAGTACTTC. The gene calls are TRBV4-3 and TRBJ2-7; 9 positions match TRBD1. Germline V CDR1 and CDR2: LGHNA, YSLEER. The CDR3 has 14 amino acids. Unmatched junction bases numbered 6, after V lost 3 bases and J lost 6 bases.

Comments on this clone: At the DNA level, this CDR3 is encoded by other sequences in the same sample as well. The rearrangement uses TRBV9 and TRBJ2-3; D uncertain. Per germline, CDR1 SGDLS and CDR2 YYNGEE. V was pared by 7 bases and J by 2 bases, with 11 bases between. CDR3 length equals 13 residues. This CDR3 is CASGGSLTDTQYF. CDR3 in DNA: TGTGCCAGCGGCGGAAGCCTCACAGATACGCAGTATTTT.

The gene calls are TRBV7-4 and TRBJ1-5; perhaps TRBD1 as D (5 bases). With 5 bases removed from V and 0 bases from J, the gap between germline ends came to 17 bases. Germline CDR1 is SGHVT and CDR2 is SQSDAQ. CDR3 size: 17 residues. The CDR3 sequence is CASSRSGTVYSNQPQHF. Here the CDR3 DNA reads TGTGCCAGCAGCCGATCCGGGACGGTTTATAGCAATCAGCCCCAGCATTTT.

In nucleotides, the CDR3 is TGTGCCATTCGGACCGCACGAGAATCCTATGGCTACACCTTC. Translated: CAIRTARESYGYTF. This chain links TRBV28 with TRBJ1-2; no clear D. Between the trimmed V and J ends, which lost 10 bases and 4 bases, there was a span of 19 bases. The CDR3 has 14 residues. In germline, CDR1 is MDHEN, CDR2 SYDVKM.

The chain uses TRBV9 and TRBJ2-3; D may match TRBD1 or TRBD2 (5 bases each). Germline lookup yields CDR1 SGDLS and CDR2 YYNGEE. This CDR3 is 14 amino acids long. The ends were cut back, 4 bases at V and 6 bases at J, with 15 bases in the middle. Here the CDR3 reads CASSRSGLPDTQYF. The CDR3, as DNA: TGTGCCAGCAGCCGTTCGGGGCTCCCCGATACGCAGTATTTT.

This clone has only one observation. The chain combines TRBV6-5 with TRBJ1-4; D gene ambiguous. The CDR3 sequence is 15 residues long. The V gene lost 0 bases and the J gene lost 0 bases, with 5 bases spanning the gap. Germline values: CDR1 MNHEY, CDR2 SVGAGI. CDR3 sequence: CASSYSGATNEKLFF. CDR3 sequence (DNA): TGTGCCAGCAGTTACTCGGGAGCAACTAATGAAAAACTGTTTTTT.

The rearrangement uses TRBV27 and TRBJ1-1; no clear D gene. The V and J ends lost 2 bases and 4 bases respectively, with 8 bases between them. Germline CDR1 MNHEY, CDR2 SMNVEV (reference sequence). The CDR3 extends over 13 amino acids. CDR3 sequence reads: CASSLTLTTEAFF. In DNA form, the CDR3 reads TGTGCCAGCAGTTTAACTCTGACCACTGAAGCTTTCTTT.

This rearrangement joins TRBV7-9 to TRBJ2-4, with D maybe TRBD2 (5 bases). CDR3 length: 13 amino acids. Trimming cost V 5 bases and J 8 bases, with 13 bases left between them. Per the germline V gene, CDR1 is SEHNR and CDR2 is FQNEAQ (reference sequence). This CDR3 reads CASSPYGGDIQYF. The CDR3 region has the DNA TGTGCCAGCAGCCCCTACGGAGGAGACATTCAGTACTTC.

For this clone: This same CDR3 is encoded by further DNA sequences in the sample. The chain has TRBV5-1 and TRBJ1-2, with D perhaps matching TRBD1 (5 bases). This CDR3 comprises 12 residues. V lost 0 bases and J 8 bases, leaving 8 bases between the germline ends. Germline V gives CDR1 SGHRS, CDR2 YFSETQ. In DNA, the CDR3 is TGCGCCAGCAGCTTGGTCGGGGACGGCTACACCTTC. This gives the protein CASSLVGDGYTF.

The chain combines TRBV12-3 or TRBV12-4 with TRBJ1-3; no reliable D call. V was cut by 6 bases and J by 10 bases, with 16 bases left in between. The CDR3 loop spans 13 amino acids. CDR3 sequence reads: CASSRELETTIYF. The CDR3 nucleotides read TGTGCCAGCAGCCGGGAGTTAGAAACAACCATATATTTT.

As DNA, the CDR3 is TGTGCCAGCAGCGTACTCACTGGACAGGGGACTGAAGCTTTCTTT. Translating gives CASSVLTGQGTEAFF. The gene calls are TRBV7-9 and TRBJ1-1; 9 bases are shared with TRBD1. CDR3 length: 15 residues. The germline gives CDR1 SEHNR, CDR2 FQNEAQ (reference sequence). V shed 5 bases and J 5 bases; nucleotides not matched to a gene: 9.

This chain connects TRBV4-1 to TRBJ1-2, with 7 bases aligning to TRBD1. V was clipped by 6 bases and J by 6 bases; unmatched bases: 10. Looked up from germline, CDR1 is MGHRA and CDR2 is YSYEKL. The CDR3 runs 14 residues. The CDR3 loop reads CASRTPGQKDGYTF. DNA for the CDR3: TGCGCCAGCAGGACTCCGGGACAGAAGGATGGCTACACCTTC.

V is TRBV10-3 and J is TRBJ2-1; D ambiguous. The length of the CDR3 is 13 residues. Germline CDR1 ENHRY, CDR2 SYGVKD. V was cut by 11 bases and J by 5 bases, with 16 bases left in between. CDR3 sequence reads: CAVARLDNNEQFF. In DNA, the CDR3 is TGTGCCGTAGCCAGACTCGATAACAATGAGCAGTTCTTC.